The sequence of this TCR beta chain was determined in a study of blood T cells in healthy people across ages. A second PCR, run for roughly 7 to 12 cycles, used a sample-barcoded 5' primer plus a J-beta primer mix. From the 5' RACE reads, TCRdb called clonotypes with MiXCR, one entry per CDR3 protein. The sample yields roughly 800,000 distinct CDR3 sequences, roughly 64% seen once. This CDR3 contains 13 residues. V lost 4 bases, J lost 17 bases, and 18 bases lay in between. Germline V CDR1 and CDR2: MNHNS, SASEGT. The sequence was obtained from a man aged 25-45 years in good health. Specimen: blood. The gene calls are TRBV6-1 and TRBJ1-6; weak D call: TRBD1 (6 bases). The CDR3 coding sequence is TGTGCCAGCAGTGCGTCCGGGACACAAAAAGTCCACTTT. Its protein product is CASSASGTQKVHF.